The source of this T cell receptor (beta chain) is a study of neurological immune-mediated disorders. Whole-study findings and limits: The study found the most TCR clonal expansion in HTLV-1-associated myelopathy and the least in multiple sclerosis, below healthy controls. None of the CDR3 amino acid sequences of expanded clones recurred across subjects, suggesting private repertoires in all groups.

Stored at -80 C, 2 million PBMCs were the source of the unsorted libraries. 5'RACE generated cDNA with 10-nucleotide random UMIs. TCRdb re-derived calls from the 5' RACE reads in MiXCR, one entry per CDR3 protein. The sample has about 88,000 distinct CDR3 sequences, about 3.8% seen once. Trimming removed 3 bases at V and 4 bases at J, with 19 bases between. Germline CDR1 is DFQATT and CDR2 is SNEGSKA (reference sequence). This CDR3 region has 15 residues. This clonotype was seen at least ten times. Its antigen is still unknown. This chain joins TRBV20-1 and TRBJ2-7; D possibly corresponds to TRBD1 (5 bases). Sequencing was done on a sample of PBMCs. The TCR comes from a woman younger than 30 with multiple sclerosis. The CDR3 protein is CSARPLSLGLYEQYF. CDR3 nucleotides: TGCAGTGCTAGGCCCCTCTCCCTGGGGCTGTACGAGCAGTACTTC.